This is a list of T cell receptor beta chains from one sample in a study of identical twins. From the 5' RACE reads, TCRdb called clonotypes with MiXCR, one entry per CDR3 protein. The table records about 290,000 distinct CDR3 sequences, 8.5% to 9.5% of them present only once. A further study also used this sample, focusing on yellow fever vaccine responses in identical twins.

The specimen was CD8+ T cells sorted from blood. The receptor source for this set is a woman younger than 35 in good health. Each CDR3 is given with its conserved first and last residue. The D gene is left open where the match is weak. Rows may omit the clone size; those that give it use once, few, many or a size class.

length | size | J | D | V | DNA | CDR3
15 | many | TRBJ1-1 | NA | TRBV27 | TGTGCCAGCAGTCCTACTGGGACCCCAGGGGCTGAAGCTTTCTTT | CASSPTGTPGAEAFF
17 | many | TRBJ1-1 | NA | TRBV20-1 | TGCAGTGCTAGAGAGTTGTCTGGAGGCAGACTGAACACTGAAGCTTTCTTT | CSARELSGGRLNTEAFF
14 | many | TRBJ2-7 | TRBD2 | TRBV3-1 | TGTGCCAGCAGCCAAGTTGGACTAGCCTACGAGCAGTACTTC | CASSQVGLAYEQYF
15 | NA | TRBJ2-1 | TRBD2 | TRBV4-1 | TGCGCCAGCAGCCAAGCTAGCGGGGCGTACAATGAGCAGTTCTTC | CASSQASGAYNEQFF
14 | NA | TRBJ1-2 | NA | TRBV28 | TGTGCCAGCAGTTTTGTCAGGGCAAACTATGGCTACACCTTC | CASSFVRANYGYTF
13 | NA | TRBJ2-3 | NA | TRBV7-3 | TGTGCCAGCAGCTTAATAGAAGAAGATACGCAGTATTTT | CASSLIEEDTQYF
15 | NA | TRBJ2-7 | TRBD2 | TRBV20-1 | TGCAGTGCTAACCAATTAGCGGGAGTTCCTTACGAGCAGTACTTC | CSANQLAGVPYEQYF
14 | many | TRBJ2-3 | TRBD1 | TRBV10-3 | TGTGCCATTCGACAGGGACCAAACACAGATACGCAGTATTTT | CAIRQGPNTDTQYF
16 | NA | TRBJ2-3 | TRBD1 | TRBV5-1 | TGCGCCAGCAGCTCAGCCGGGACAGGATATACAGATACGCAGTATTTT | CASSSAGTGYTDTQYF
16 | once | TRBJ2-1 | TRBD2 | TRBV28 | TGTGCCAGCAGGAGAGCCTTTGGACTAGCGTCTAATGAGCAGTTCTTC | CASRRAFGLASNEQFF
12 | few | TRBJ2-7 | NA | TRBV7-9 | TGTGCCAGCAGATCCCCGGCGGGCGAGCAGTACTTC | CASRSPAGEQYF
16 | many | TRBJ2-2 | TRBD1 | TRBV15 | TGTGCCACCAGCTCTCGGGACAGCCCCGCCACCGGGGAGCTGTTTTTT | CATSSRDSPATGELFF
15 | few | TRBJ2-3 | NA | TRBV5-5 | TGTGCCAGCAGCTTAACAGGCTACGGCACAGATACGCAGTATTTT | CASSLTGYGTDTQYF
19 | NA | TRBJ2-3 | TRBD1 | TRBV3-1 | TGTGCCAGCAGCCAGACCGGGACAGGGGATTTGGTTGGCACAGATACGCAGTATTTT | CASSQTGTGDLVGTDTQYF
16 | few | TRBJ2-4 | NA | TRBV4-3 | TGCGCCAGCAGCCAAGATGCCATTGGTCAACGGGACATTCAGTACTTC | CASSQDAIGQRDIQYF
16 | NA | TRBJ2-7 | TRBD2 | TRBV10-2 | TGCGCCAGCAGGACCACTAGCGGGAGGGCCGTGGGCGAGCAGTACTTC | CASRTTSGRAVGEQYF
19 | few | TRBJ2-3 | TRBD2 | TRBV4-1 | TGCGCCAGCAGCCAAGATCTCGTACTAGCGGGAGGGCCCACAGATACGCAGTATTTT | CASSQDLVLAGGPTDTQYF
13 | few | TRBJ1-1 | NA | TRBV5-6 | TGTGCCAGCAGATATTCTTCGGGGACTGAAGCTTTCTTT | CASRYSSGTEAFF
15 | NA | TRBJ1-1 | NA | TRBV11-2 | TGTGCCAGCAGCTTAGGTTGGGCAGGGATCACTGAAGCTTTCTTT | CASSLGWAGITEAFF
13 | NA | TRBJ2-1 | TRBD2 | TRBV13 | TGTGCCAGCAGCTCCCGCGGGGGGAATGAGCAGTTCTTC | CASSSRGGNEQFF
13 | NA | TRBJ1-1 | NA | TRBV6-1 | TGTGCCAGCAGTCCTGTTGGGGTGACTGAAGCTTTCTTT | CASSPVGVTEAFF
13 | few | TRBJ1-5 | NA | TRBV7-2 | TGTGCCAGCAGCCTAGCACCCAATCAGCCCCAGCTTTTT | CASSLAPNQPQLF
12 | many | TRBJ1-1 | TRBD1 | TRBV11-2 | TGTGCCAGCAGCTATGGGACAGGTGAAACTTTCTTT | CASSYGTGETFF
14 | NA | TRBJ2-5 | NA | TRBV12-3/TRBV12-4 | TGTGCCAGCAGTTTGGCCGGACCTAGAGATGTCCAGTACTTC | CASSLAGPRDVQYF